The clone carrying this T cell receptor beta chain was seen a few times. Its target is not known. This sample is drawn from a study of identical twins. TCRdb processed the 5' RACE reads anew with MiXCR; each CDR3 protein has one entry. Of 250,000 or so distinct CDR3 sequences in the sample, roughly 8.7% were seen once. Overall study findings and caveats: Insertions were fewer in abundant cord blood beta clonotypes, whereas memory repertoires showed none of this pattern. Compared with unrelated sharing, twin-shared out-of-frame alpha sequences had more low-probability sequences.

The germline V and J ends were trimmed by 0 bases and 1 base, with 10 bases remaining between them. This CDR3 is built from 15 residues. The germline CDR1 and CDR2 sequences are SGDLS and YYNGEE. These sequences were also reported in another study, on yellow fever vaccine responses in identical twins.

The sequenced sample consisted of CD8+ T cells sorted from blood. The V call is TRBV9, the J call TRBJ2-5; either TRBD1 or TRBD2 may fit D (5 bases each). This clonotype was obtained from a woman aged 18 to 35 in good health. CDR3 DNA sequence: TGTGCCAGCAGCGTAGAAGGGACCCCCCAAGAGACCCAGTACTTC. Translating gives CASSVEGTPQETQYF.